These T cell receptor beta chains were read from a single sample in a study of blood T cell repertoires in COVID-19. Profiled with immunoSEQ multiplex PCR; TCRdb holds only in-frame clones, not every one. The sample includes 200,000 to 300,000 clones, around 86% of them seen just once. Sequencing used PBMCs or T cells enriched from blood (not recorded which). The receptors here all came from a woman in her thirties or forties with acute COVID-19. Both conserved end residues are part of each CDR3. Fields, in order: D gene, V gene, clone size, J gene, CDR3 DNA, CDR3 protein. A D gene is named only where the DNA matches it firmly. Clone size is not always given. Where it is, it says once, few, many or a class for expanded clones.

>NA|TRBV11-3|NA|TRBJ2-2
TGTGCCAGCGAACAGGGACGGTGGACCGGGGAGCTGTTTTTT
CASEQGRWTGELFF
>NA|TRBV7-8|NA|TRBJ2-7
TGTGCCAGCAGCAATATGGCCGCCTCCCGATACGAGCAGTACTTC
CASSNMAASRYEQYF
>NA|TRBV25-1|NA|TRBJ2-1
TGTGCCAGCAGTGAATTGAGGAGAATATACGTCTACAATGAGCAGTTCTTC
CASSELRRIYVYNEQFF
>TRBD1|TRBV25-1|NA|TRBJ1-6
TGTGCCAGCAGTTTTTTCCCCACGGGACAGACAGAAAATTCACCCCTCCACTTT
CASSFFPTGQTENSPLHF
>NA|TRBV24-1|NA|TRBJ1-4
TGTGCCACCAGTGATGGGGCAGGCTACTCTATTGAAAAACTGTTTTTT
CATSDGAGYSIEKLFF
>NA|TRBV5-5|NA|TRBJ1-1
TGTGCCAGCAGCCCTGACTTTGGCCTGAACACTGAAGCTTTCTTT
CASSPDFGLNTEAFF
>TRBD1|TRBV2|NA|TRBJ1-5
TGTGCCAGCAACCGGGACAGGAGCAATCAGCCCCAGCATTTT
CASNRDRSNQPQHF
>NA|TRBV3-1/TRBV3-2|NA|TRBJ2-2
TGTGCCAGCAGCCCACTAGCTGTGAACACCGGGGAGCTGTTTTTT
CASSPLAVNTGELFF
>NA|TRBV6-5|NA|TRBJ1-6
TGTGCCAGCAGTCGGACCGGGATCAATAATTCACCCCTCCACTTT
CASSRTGINNSPLHF
>TRBD2|TRBV2|NA|TRBJ2-1
TGTGCCAGCATCACCGGGACTAGCGGCTCCTACAATGAGCAGTTCTTC
CASITGTSGSYNEQFF
>NA|TRBV6-5|NA|TRBJ1-1
TGTGCCAGCGGGGGGAGGGGCCCCGACACTGAAGCTTTCTTT
CASGGRGPDTEAFF
>NA|TRBV5-6|NA|TRBJ1-2
TGTGCCAGCAGCTTGTACGACGCAGGGAACTATGGCTACACCTTC
CASSLYDAGNYGYTF
>TRBD1|TRBV19|NA|TRBJ1-5
TGTGCCAGTAGTATGACAGGGGTAGCTCAGCCCCAGCATTTT
CASSMTGVAQPQHF
>TRBD2|TRBV2|NA|TRBJ2-3
TGTGCCAGCAGCGCCTCACTAGCGGGGACCACAGATACGCAGTATTTT
CASSASLAGTTDTQYF
>TRBD1|TRBV19|few|TRBJ1-5
TGTGCCAGTAGTTCTCCGGGACAGGGAGGGTATCAGCCCCAGCATTTT
CASSSPGQGGYQPQHF
>TRBD1|TRBV6-5|NA|TRBJ1-2
TGTGCCAGCAACAGGGACAGGGTCTCTTCTGGCTACACCTTC
CASNRDRVSSGYTF
>NA|TRBV7-9|NA|TRBJ1-1
TGTGCCAGCAGCAGTACAGGGTTCACTGAAGCTTTCTTT
CASSSTGFTEAFF
>TRBD2|TRBV27|NA|TRBJ2-1
TGTGCCAGCAGACCGGGACTAGCCTCCGATGAGCAGTTCTTC
CASRPGLASDEQFF
>NA|TRBV5-6|few|TRBJ2-6
TGTGCCAGCAGCCGACAGACCAACGTCCTGACTTTC
CASSRQTNVLTF
>TRBD1|TRBV24-1|NA|TRBJ2-1
TGTGCCACCAGTGATCCGGGGACAGGGTCTAACAATGAGCAGTTCTTC
CATSDPGTGSNNEQFF
>TRBD2|TRBV9|NA|TRBJ2-3
TGTGCCAGCAGCGAGGGCGGGGGAAGCACAGATACGCAGTATTTT
CASSEGGGSTDTQYF
>NA|TRBV7-9|few|TRBJ1-3
TGTGCCAGCAGCTTAGAAAAGTGGGGCACCTCGTTCTCTGGAAACACCATATATTTT
CASSLEKWGTSFSGNTIYF
>NA|TRBV6-1|once|TRBJ1-1
TGTGCCAGCAGTGAAGCGCGAAATACTGAAGCTTTCTTT
CASSEARNTEAFF
>NA|TRBV18|NA|TRBJ1-2
TGTGCCAGCTCACTGGGGGCTATTAACTATGGCTACACCTTC
CASSLGAINYGYTF
>TRBD1|TRBV7-3|NA|TRBJ1-1
TGTGCCAGCAGAATTTCCGGGACAGGGGGCTTTGGCACTGAAGCTTTCTTT
CASRISGTGGFGTEAFF
>TRBD1|TRBV5-1|once|TRBJ1-2
TGCGCCAGCAGCTTGGAGGTACAGGGGAGTTCGATCAACTATGGCTACACCTTC
CASSLEVQGSSINYGYTF
>NA|TRBV27|NA|TRBJ2-3
TGTGCCAGCAGGGGAGGAGGCGTTGGGAAGTATTTT
CASRGGGVGKYF
>NA|TRBV6-5|few|TRBJ2-1
TGTGCCAGCAGTACAGGGTCCAATGAGCAGTTCTTC
CASSTGSNEQFF
>TRBD1|TRBV15|NA|TRBJ2-1
TGTGCCACCAGCGGTATCGGGACAGAATCTTACAATGAGCAGTTCTTC
CATSGIGTESYNEQFF
>NA|TRBV19|NA|TRBJ1-1
TGTGCCAGTAGTATAGGTTATGAAGCTTTCTTT
CASSIGYEAFF
>NA|TRBV3-1/TRBV3-2|NA|TRBJ2-7
TGTGCCAGCAGCCGAAACCCGAGCTCCTACGAGCAGTACTTC
CASSRNPSSYEQYF
>NA|TRBV2|few|TRBJ1-6
TGTGCCGTCAGAAGCTCCTATAATTCACCCCTCCACTTT
CAVRSSYNSPLHF
>NA|TRBV19|NA|TRBJ1-4
TGTGCCATCCAAACTCTTCTTTCGGCCTTCTGCGACAGTAGCTGGGAAAAACTGTTTTTT
CAIQTLLSAFCDSSWEKLFF
>TRBD1|TRBV6-6|NA|TRBJ2-2
TGTGCCAGCAGCATAGACCGGGACAGGTTACCCGGGGAGCTGTTTTTT
CASSIDRDRLPGELFF
>TRBD1|TRBV7-9|NA|TRBJ1-6
TGTGCCAGCAGCCATAATGGGGACAGGGGATATAATTCACCCCTCCACTTT
CASSHNGDRGYNSPLHF
>TRBD1|TRBV2|once|TRBJ2-7
TGTGCCAGCAGTGAGGACAGGGGCTACGAGCAGTACTTC
CASSEDRGYEQYF
>TRBD2|TRBV7-8|NA|TRBJ2-1
TGTGCCAGCAGCCTACTAGCGGGAGAGGGTTACAATGAGCAGTTCTTC
CASSLLAGEGYNEQFF
>NA|TRBV6-6|NA|TRBJ1-5
TGTGCCAGCCGAGGGAGGGAGAGCAATCAGCCCCAGCATTTT
CASRGRESNQPQHF
>NA|TRBV29-1|NA|TRBJ1-3
TGCAGCGTTGGGGGGGACGGAAACACCATATATTTT
CSVGGDGNTIYF
>NA|TRBV7-9|NA|TRBJ1-2
TGTGCCAGCAGCTTGAGACAAAACTATGGCTACACCTTC
CASSLRQNYGYTF
>NA|TRBV28|NA|TRBJ1-2
TGTGCCGCAGCCCGGTTCGGGGTAGAAGGCTACACCTTC
CAAARFGVEGYTF
>NA|TRBV19|NA|TRBJ1-5
TGTGCCAGTAGTATTATCAGGGTGTCGGGAGGTCAGCCCCAGCATTTT
CASSIIRVSGGQPQHF
>NA|TRBV2|once|TRBJ1-6
TGTGCCAGCAGCGAACAGAATTCACCCCTCCACTTT
CASSEQNSPLHF
>NA|TRBV5-1|NA|TRBJ1-1
TGCGCCAGCAGCTTTGACAGGAACACTGAAGCTTTCTTT
CASSFDRNTEAFF
>TRBD1|TRBV15|NA|TRBJ1-3
TGTGCCACCAGCAGAAAGACAGGGACTAGCGGAAACACCATATATTTT
CATSRKTGTSGNTIYF
>NA|TRBV7-6|NA|TRBJ1-1
TGTGCCAGCAGCACAAGAACTCAGGGATACGGCACTGAAGCTTTCTTT
CASSTRTQGYGTEAFF
>NA|TRBV7-3|NA|TRBJ2-1
TGTGCCAGCAGCTTAGGCGGGTCGGAAGGTGAGCAGTTCTTC
CASSLGGSEGEQFF
>TRBD2|TRBV7-2|NA|TRBJ2-7
TGTGCCAGCAGCTTAGCGTCGGGAGGGCCCCACGAGCAGTACTTC
CASSLASGGPHEQYF
>TRBD1|TRBV6-5|NA|TRBJ1-1
TGTGCCAGCAGTTACTCCCGGGACAGGGGGAACACTGAAGCTTTCTTT
CASSYSRDRGNTEAFF
>TRBD1|TRBV5-1|NA|TRBJ2-2
TGCGCCAGCAGCTTGGGACAGGGGGATGTCGGGGAGCTGTTTTTT
CASSLGQGDVGELFF
>NA|TRBV11-2|once|TRBJ2-3
TGTGCCAGCAGCGGAGAGGTGGCGGCGGCTCCGGAGTTT
CASSGEVAAAPEF
>TRBD2|TRBV15|NA|TRBJ2-7
TGTGCCACCAGCAGAGGGTCAGGGCTAGCGGGACTGAAGCAGTACTTC
CATSRGSGLAGLKQYF